The T cell receptor beta chain under discussion was sequenced for a study of T cell repertoires in cytomegalovirus infection. Study as a whole: Used in the study were CMV epitopes, some recently identified and HLA-C-restricted, others well-studied and HLA-B-restricted. Public TCR beta signatures were indicative of both CMV infection and a matching HLA type.

Study-wide findings and caveats: Within the response measured ex vivo, HLA-C-restricted CMV-specific TCR beta clonotypes were dominant.

This clonotype was picked up a small number of times. The antigen remains unidentified. TCRdb fed the reads into MiXCR, producing one record per CDR3 protein. The top ten clones hold under 25% of a sample with approximately 260,000 distinct CDR3 sequences, approximately 22% of them seen once. Looked up from germline, CDR1 is LGHNA and CDR2 is YNFKEQ. Trimming removed 1 base from V and 1 base from J, with 4 bases in between. This CDR3 is 13 amino acids long. The rearrangement uses TRBV4-2 and TRBJ2-5; no clear D. The sequence came from a human donor in good health (CMV status not recorded). Some clones in this sample may be carry-over from other donors' samples. The source material was cultured PBMCs, sampled from culture after CMV antigen stimulation. The chain's CDR3 is CASSQVLQETQYF. The CDR3 DNA is TGTGCCAGCAGCCAAGTCCTCCAAGAGACCCAGTACTTC.